The 14 T cell receptor beta chains in this list originate from one sample, sequenced in a study of shared clonotypes between healthy human individuals (dated by TCRdb to the early 2020s). The library was produced with the immunoSEQ multiplex PCR assay. Imported from immuneACCESS, the table was reduced by TCRdb to in-frame sequences with V and J called. These copies leave out some clones; in studies compared against another copy, an unresolved V gene accounts for under half, and the cause of the remainder is not known. For this sample the table gives some 800,000 clones, of which over 90% were detected only once. Jointly, the top ten make up around 24% of the sample. CD8 naive samples consisted of CD45RO-negative cells that were positively selected for CCR7, yielding a CD45RA+CCR7+ population without TemRA cells. The material sequenced was naive CD8+ T cells sorted from blood. The cell subset or site label on this specimen signifies: CD45RA+CCR7+. The receptors stem from a young man in good health.

In nucleotides, the CDR3 is TGTGCCAGCACCTCCCCGGCGGATGGGGAGACCCAGTACTTC. This sequence encodes CASTSPADGETQYF. This rearrangement joins TRBV11-3 to TRBJ2-5; D gene ambiguous. The germline gives CDR1 SGHNT, CDR2 YENEEA. With 7 bases removed from V and 5 bases from J, the gap between germline ends came to 17 bases. This CDR3 comprises 14 residues.

This chain joins TRBV28 and TRBJ1-3; no firm D call. Deletions cut 6 bases from V and 8 bases from J, with 29 bases between. Germline assignment: CDR1 MDHEN and CDR2 SYDVKM. The CDR3 covers 18 residues. CDR3 amino acids: CASRSVPGRRGPEYTIYF. CDR3 sequence (DNA): TGTGCCAGCAGATCGGTCCCAGGAAGACGAGGACCGGAATACACCATATATTTT.

CDR3 protein: CASSQVDNEQFF. The CDR3 DNA reads as TGTGCCAGCTCACAGGTAGACAATGAGCAGTTCTTC. The chain combines TRBV18 with TRBJ2-1; no reliable D call. This CDR3 region has 12 residues. The V and J ends lost 4 bases and 5 bases respectively, with 6 bases between them. Germline loops: CDR1 KGHSH, CDR2 LQKENI.

V usage is TRBV7-9 and J usage is TRBJ1-2; D perhaps matches TRBD1 (6 bases). CDR1 and CDR2 (germline): SEHNR, FQNEAQ (reference sequence). The CDR3 has 15 amino acids. Between the trimmed V and J ends, which lost 5 bases and 4 bases, there was a span of 17 bases. The CDR3 nucleotides are TGTGCCAGCAGCCCTAGCTCAGGGGTTAGCTATGGCTACACCTTC. Its protein product is CASSPSSGVSYGYTF.

V gene TRBV5-6 combines with J gene TRBJ2-3; D is tentatively TRBD1 or TRBD2 (5 bases each). The CDR3 consists of 16 residues. The V gene's germline CDR1 is SGHDT and CDR2 YYEEEE. V lost 3 bases to trimming and J lost 1 base, with 15 bases between them. Written as DNA, the CDR3 is TGTGCCAGCAGCTCGGTTTTAGGGGACGGCACAGATACGCAGTATTTT. The encoded protein is CASSSVLGDGTDTQYF.

The chain combines TRBV7-3 with TRBJ2-7; 11 bases align to TRBD2. This CDR3 is 15 amino acids long. Germline V lookup: CDR1 SGHTA, CDR2 FQGTGA. With 5 bases clipped from V and 5 bases from J, the junction kept 8 bases outside the gene matches. The CDR3 region has the DNA TGTGCCAGCAGCCCCTTAGCGGGAGGGGGCCACGAGCAGTACTTC. It codes for CASSPLAGGGHEQYF.

CDR3 sequence: CSVEATDTQYF. In nucleotides, the CDR3 is TGCAGCGTTGAAGCGACAGATACGCAGTATTTT. The gene calls are TRBV29-1 and TRBJ2-3, with D unclear. CDR3 size: 11 residues. Germline values: CDR1 SQVTM, CDR2 ANQGSEA. Trimming cost V 1 base and J 3 bases, with 2 bases left between them.

The V and J genes are TRBV11-2 and TRBJ2-5, with TRBD1 matching over 7 bases. The junction had 10 bases not matched to a gene; V was cut back by 1 base and J by 5 bases. The germline gives CDR1 SGHAT, CDR2 FQNNGV. The CDR3 loop spans 16 amino acids. CDR3 in DNA: TGTGCCAGCAGCTTAGGTCGGACAGGACCCGACGAGACCCAGTACTTC. It encodes CASSLGRTGPDETQYF.

The chain recombines TRBV27 with TRBJ2-7; a weak D match, TRBD2 (6 bases). V lost 6 bases and J lost 6, with 9 bases in between. Germline CDR1 reads MNHEY; CDR2 reads SMNVEV (reference sequence). The CDR3 loop spans 11 amino acids. CDR3 protein: CASSGGLEQYF. Here the CDR3 DNA reads TGTGCCAGCAGCGGGGGACTCGAGCAGTACTTC.

This chain's CDR3 is CASSDRPRQGVTDTQYF. The CDR3 DNA reads TGTGCCAGCAGCGACCGACCCCGGCAGGGGGTCACAGATACGCAGTATTTT. The V call is TRBV11-2, the J call TRBJ2-3; 7 nucleotides match TRBD1. The V and J ends lost 5 bases and 2 bases, in that order; junction bases with no gene match: 13. Germline-derived CDR1 and CDR2 are SGHAT and FQNNGV. The CDR3 extends over 17 amino acids.

The rearrangement uses TRBV19 and TRBJ2-5; TRBD2 matches at 9 bases. This CDR3 is 16 amino acids long. Trimming removed 6 bases from V and 2 bases from J; junction bases left unmatched: 10. Germline V gives CDR1 LNHDA, CDR2 SQIVND (reference sequence). CDR3: CASSFGSGSWQETQYF. The CDR3 DNA reads as TGTGCCAGTAGCTTCGGTAGCGGGAGTTGGCAAGAGACCCAGTACTTC.

The chain couples TRBV7-8 to TRBJ2-7; D may be TRBD1 or TRBD2 (5 bases each). V was cut by 4 bases and J by 3 bases, with 10 bases left in between. The germline gives CDR1 SGHVS, CDR2 FQNEAQ. The CDR3 has 13 amino acids. CDR3 residues: CASSSRDRYEQYF. The CDR3 coding sequence is TGTGCCAGCAGCTCCAGGGACCGCTACGAGCAGTACTTC.

The chain uses TRBV6-5 and TRBJ1-1; 9 bases are a match to TRBD1. V dropped 2 bases and J dropped 5; count of bases not matched to a gene: 6. Germline loops: CDR1 MNHEY, CDR2 SVGAGI. The length of the CDR3 is 15 residues. The CDR3 DNA reads as TGTGCCAGCAGTTACGGGACAGGGTTGAGTACTGAAGCTTTCTTT. It translates to CASSYGTGLSTEAFF.

The chain carries TRBV28 and TRBJ2-1, with D possibly matching TRBD1 (6 bases). The CDR3 loop spans 16 amino acids. CDR1 MDHEN and CDR2 SYDVKM come from the germline V gene. V lost 3 bases to trimming and J lost 1 base, with 13 bases between them. CDR3 bases: TGTGCCAGCAGTTTCCCAAGACAGGATTCCTACAATGAGCAGTTCTTC. Protein product: CASSFPRQDSYNEQFF.